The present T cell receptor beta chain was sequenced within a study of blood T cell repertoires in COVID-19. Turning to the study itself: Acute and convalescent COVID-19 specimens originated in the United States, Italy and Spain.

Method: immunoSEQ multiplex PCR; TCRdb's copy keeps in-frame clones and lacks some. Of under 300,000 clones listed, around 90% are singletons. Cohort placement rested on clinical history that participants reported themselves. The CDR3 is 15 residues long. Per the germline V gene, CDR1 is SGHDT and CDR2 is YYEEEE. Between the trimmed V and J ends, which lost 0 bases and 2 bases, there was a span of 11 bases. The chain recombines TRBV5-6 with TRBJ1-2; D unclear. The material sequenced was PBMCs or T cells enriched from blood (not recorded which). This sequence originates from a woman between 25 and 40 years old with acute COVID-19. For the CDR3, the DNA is TGTGCCAGCAGCTTGGGTACACCCAAGAACTATGGCTACACCTTC. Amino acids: CASSLGTPKNYGYTF.